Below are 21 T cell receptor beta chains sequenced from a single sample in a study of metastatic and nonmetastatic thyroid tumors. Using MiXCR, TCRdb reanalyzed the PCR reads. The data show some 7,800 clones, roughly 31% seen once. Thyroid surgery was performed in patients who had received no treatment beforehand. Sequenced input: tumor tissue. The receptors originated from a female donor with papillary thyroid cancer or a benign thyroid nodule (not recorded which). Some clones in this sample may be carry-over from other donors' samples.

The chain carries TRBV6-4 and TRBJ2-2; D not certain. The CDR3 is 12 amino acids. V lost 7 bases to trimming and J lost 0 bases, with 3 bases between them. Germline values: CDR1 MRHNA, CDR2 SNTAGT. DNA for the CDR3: TGTGCCAGCAACTCGAACACCGGGGAGCTGTTTTTT. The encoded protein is CASNSNTGELFF.

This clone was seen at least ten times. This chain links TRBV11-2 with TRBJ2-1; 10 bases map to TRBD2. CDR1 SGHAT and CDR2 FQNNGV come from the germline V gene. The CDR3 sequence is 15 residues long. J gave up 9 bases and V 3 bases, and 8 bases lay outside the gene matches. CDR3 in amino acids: CASSFGSGGAGEQFF. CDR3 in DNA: TGTGCCAGCAGCTTTGGAAGCGGGGGGGCCGGTGAGCAGTTCTTC.

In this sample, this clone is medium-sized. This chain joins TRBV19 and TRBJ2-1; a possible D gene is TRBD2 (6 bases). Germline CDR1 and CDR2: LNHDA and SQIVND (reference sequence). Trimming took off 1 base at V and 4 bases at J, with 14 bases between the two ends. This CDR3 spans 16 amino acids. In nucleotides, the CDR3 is TGTGCCAGTAGTATAGTCTCCGGGAGTCCTTACAATGAGCAGTTCTTC. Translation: CASSIVSGSPYNEQFF. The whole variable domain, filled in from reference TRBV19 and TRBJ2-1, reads DGGITQSPKYLFRKEGQNVTLSCEQNLNHDAMYWYRQDPGQGLRLIYYSQIVNDFQKGDIAEGYSVSREKKESFPLTVTSAQKNPTAFYLCASSIVSGSPYNEQFFGPGTRLTVL.

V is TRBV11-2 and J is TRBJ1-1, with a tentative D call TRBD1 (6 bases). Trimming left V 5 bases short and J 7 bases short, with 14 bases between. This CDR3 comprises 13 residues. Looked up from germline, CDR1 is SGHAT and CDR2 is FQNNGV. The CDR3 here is CASSPTWGLEAFF. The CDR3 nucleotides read TGTGCCAGCAGCCCGACTTGGGGGCTTGAAGCTTTCTTT.

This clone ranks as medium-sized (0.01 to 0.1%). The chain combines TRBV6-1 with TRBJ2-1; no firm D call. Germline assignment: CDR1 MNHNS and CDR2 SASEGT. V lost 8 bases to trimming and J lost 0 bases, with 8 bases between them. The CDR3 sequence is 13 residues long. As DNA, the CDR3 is TGTGCCAGCTTGGCGAACTCCTACAATGAGCAGTTCTTC. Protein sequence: CASLANSYNEQFF.

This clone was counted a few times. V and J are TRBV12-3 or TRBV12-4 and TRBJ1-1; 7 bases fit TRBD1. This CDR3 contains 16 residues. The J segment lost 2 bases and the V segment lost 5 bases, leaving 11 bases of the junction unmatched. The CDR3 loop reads CASSMWGWDSNTEAFF. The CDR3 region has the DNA TGTGCCAGCAGTATGTGGGGGTGGGACAGCAACACTGAAGCTTTCTTT.

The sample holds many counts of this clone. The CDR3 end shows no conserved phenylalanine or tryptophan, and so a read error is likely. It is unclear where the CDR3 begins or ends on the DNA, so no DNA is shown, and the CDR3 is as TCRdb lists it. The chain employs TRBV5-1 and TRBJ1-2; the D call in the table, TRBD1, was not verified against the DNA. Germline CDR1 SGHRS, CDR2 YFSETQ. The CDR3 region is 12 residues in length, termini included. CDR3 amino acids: CASSLDGASLHI.

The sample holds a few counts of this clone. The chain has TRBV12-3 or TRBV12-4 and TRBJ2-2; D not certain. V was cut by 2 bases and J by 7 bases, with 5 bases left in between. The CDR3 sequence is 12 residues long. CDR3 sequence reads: CASSLIYGELFF. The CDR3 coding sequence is TGTGCCAGCAGTTTAATCTACGGGGAGCTGTTTTTT.

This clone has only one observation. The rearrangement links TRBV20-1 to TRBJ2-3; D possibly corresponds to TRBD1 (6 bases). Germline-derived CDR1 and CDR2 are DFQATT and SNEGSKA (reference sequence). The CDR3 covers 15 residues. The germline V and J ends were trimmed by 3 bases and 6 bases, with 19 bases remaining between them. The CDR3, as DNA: TGCAGTGCTAGTTTTCAGGCAGGGGAAGGGGATACGCAGTATTTT. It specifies CSASFQAGEGDTQYF.

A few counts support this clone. This chain's CDR3 is CASSLWSQGGYNEQFF. CDR3 DNA sequence: TGTGCCAGCAGTTTATGGTCCCAGGGGGGCTACAATGAGCAGTTCTTC. The chain joins TRBV28 to TRBJ2-1; TRBD1 is a possible D gene (7 bases). The CDR3 totals 16 residues. Trimming removed 0 bases at V and 3 bases at J, with 12 bases between. The germline CDR1 and CDR2 sequences are MDHEN and SYDVKM.

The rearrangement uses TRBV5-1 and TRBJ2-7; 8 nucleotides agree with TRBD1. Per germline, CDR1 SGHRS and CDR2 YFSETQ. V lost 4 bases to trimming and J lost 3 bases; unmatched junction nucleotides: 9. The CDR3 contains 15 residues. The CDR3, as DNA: TGCGCCAGCAGCCCGGGACAGGAGGGGGTCTACGAGCAGTACTTC. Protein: CASSPGQEGVYEQYF.

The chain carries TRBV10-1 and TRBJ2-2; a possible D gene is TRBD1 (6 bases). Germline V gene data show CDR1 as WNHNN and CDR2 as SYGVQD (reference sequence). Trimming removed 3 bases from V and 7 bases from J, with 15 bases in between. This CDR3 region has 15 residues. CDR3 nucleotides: TGCGCCAGCAGTGAAGGACAGTCTGGACGCGGGGAGCTGTTTTTT. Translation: CASSEGQSGRGELFF.

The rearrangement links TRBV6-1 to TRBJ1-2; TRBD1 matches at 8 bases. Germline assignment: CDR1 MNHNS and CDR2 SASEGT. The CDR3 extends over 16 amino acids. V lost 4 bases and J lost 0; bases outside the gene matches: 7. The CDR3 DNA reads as TGTGCCAGCAGTGGATATCAGGGGGCAACTAACTATGGCTACACCTTC. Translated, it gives CASSGYQGATNYGYTF.

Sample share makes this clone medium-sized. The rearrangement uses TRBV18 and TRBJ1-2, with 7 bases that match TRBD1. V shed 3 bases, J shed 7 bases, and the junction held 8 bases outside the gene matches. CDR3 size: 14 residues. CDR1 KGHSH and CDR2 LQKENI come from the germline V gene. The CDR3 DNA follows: TGTGCCAGCTCACCTTTGAACAGGGGTGGTGGCTACACCTTC. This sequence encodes CASSPLNRGGGYTF.

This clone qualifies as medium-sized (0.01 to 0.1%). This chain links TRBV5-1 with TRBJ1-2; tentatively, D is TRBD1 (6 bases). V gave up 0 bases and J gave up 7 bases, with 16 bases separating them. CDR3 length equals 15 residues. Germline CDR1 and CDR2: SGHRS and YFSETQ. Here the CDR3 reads CASSLGVRGAVGYTF. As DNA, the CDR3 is TGCGCCAGCAGCTTGGGAGTGCGGGGGGCTGTTGGCTACACCTTC. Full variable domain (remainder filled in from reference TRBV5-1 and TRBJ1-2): KAGVTQTPRYLIKTRGQQVTLSCSPISGHRSVSWYQQTPGQGLQFLFEYFSETQRNKGNFPGRFSGRQFSNSRSEMNVSTLELGDSALYLCASSLGVRGAVGYTFGSGTRLTVV.

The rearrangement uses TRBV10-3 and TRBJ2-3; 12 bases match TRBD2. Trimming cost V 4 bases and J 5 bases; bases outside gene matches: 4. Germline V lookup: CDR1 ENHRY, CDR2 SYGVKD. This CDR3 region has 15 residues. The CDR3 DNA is TGTGCCATCAGTGGTAAGGGACTAGCGGGAGATACGCAGTATTTT. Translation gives CAISGKGLAGDTQYF.

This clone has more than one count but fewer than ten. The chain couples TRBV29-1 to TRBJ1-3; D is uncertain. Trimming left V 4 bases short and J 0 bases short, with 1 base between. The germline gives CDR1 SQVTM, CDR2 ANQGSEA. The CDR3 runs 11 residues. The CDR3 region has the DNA TGCAGCGTTGTCTCTGGAAACACCATATATTTT. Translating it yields CSVVSGNTIYF.

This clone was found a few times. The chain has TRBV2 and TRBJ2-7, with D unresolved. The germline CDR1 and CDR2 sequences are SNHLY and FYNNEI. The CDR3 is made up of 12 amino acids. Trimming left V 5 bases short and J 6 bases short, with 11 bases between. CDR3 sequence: CASSLDSTEQYF. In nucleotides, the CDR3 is TGTGCCAGCAGTCTCGACTCCACCGAGCAGTACTTC.

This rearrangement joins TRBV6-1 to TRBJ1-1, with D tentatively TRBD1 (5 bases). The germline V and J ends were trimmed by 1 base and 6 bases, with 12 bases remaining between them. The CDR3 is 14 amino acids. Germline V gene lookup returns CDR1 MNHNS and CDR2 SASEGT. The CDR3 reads CASSEGDYLPEAFF. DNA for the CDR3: TGTGCCAGCAGTGAAGGGGACTACCTACCTGAAGCTTTCTTT.

The CDR3 loop is CSANPISGGAGNEQYF. The CDR3 bases are TGCAGTGCTAACCCCATCAGCGGGGGGGCCGGCAACGAGCAGTACTTC. The V gene is TRBV20-1, the J gene TRBJ2-7, with 10 bases that match TRBD2. Germline CDR1 and CDR2: DFQATT and SNEGSKA (reference sequence). Trimming took 4 bases from V and 5 from J; bases not matched to a gene: 14. The CDR3 has 16 amino acids.

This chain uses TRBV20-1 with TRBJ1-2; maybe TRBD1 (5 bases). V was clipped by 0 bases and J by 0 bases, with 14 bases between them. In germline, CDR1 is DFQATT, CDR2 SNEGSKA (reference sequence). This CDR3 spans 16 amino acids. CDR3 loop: CSARDHPGITNYGYTF. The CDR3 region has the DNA TGCAGTGCTAGAGATCACCCAGGGATCACTAACTATGGCTACACCTTC.